This entry features one T cell receptor (beta chain) sequence. What it recognizes is unknown. Every donor contributed at least one pre-ART and at least two post-ART PBMC samples. HIV-positive participants all received treatment in the United States. Cryopreserved PBMC numbered about 1-10 million per sample before DNA extraction. The data are from a study of long-term antiretroviral therapy in people with HIV. Study-wide points: Blood was collected between about 2004 and 2017, possibly under older ART regimens.

From germline, CDR1 is WSHSY and CDR2 SAAADI. Trimming pared 3 bases from V and 3 bases from J, leaving 15 bases between. The CDR3 loop spans 15 amino acids. Sequencing used immunoSEQ v3.0 at survey level. Measured with immunoSEQ multiplex PCR; TCRdb has only the in-frame clones, and not every one. The table lists fewer than 8,500 clones, over 70% of them singletons, with about 15% in the top ten. This sample comprised unsorted PBMCs, obtained 2.5 to 2.7 years before starting antiretroviral therapy. The receptor's source is a man aged 35 to 55 with HIV. The gene calls are TRBV10-2 and TRBJ2-7, with unresolved D. The CDR3 DNA is TGCGCCAGCAGTGAAGAGGCGGCGGTGGTCTACGAGCAGTACTTC. This translates into CASSEEAAVVYEQYF.